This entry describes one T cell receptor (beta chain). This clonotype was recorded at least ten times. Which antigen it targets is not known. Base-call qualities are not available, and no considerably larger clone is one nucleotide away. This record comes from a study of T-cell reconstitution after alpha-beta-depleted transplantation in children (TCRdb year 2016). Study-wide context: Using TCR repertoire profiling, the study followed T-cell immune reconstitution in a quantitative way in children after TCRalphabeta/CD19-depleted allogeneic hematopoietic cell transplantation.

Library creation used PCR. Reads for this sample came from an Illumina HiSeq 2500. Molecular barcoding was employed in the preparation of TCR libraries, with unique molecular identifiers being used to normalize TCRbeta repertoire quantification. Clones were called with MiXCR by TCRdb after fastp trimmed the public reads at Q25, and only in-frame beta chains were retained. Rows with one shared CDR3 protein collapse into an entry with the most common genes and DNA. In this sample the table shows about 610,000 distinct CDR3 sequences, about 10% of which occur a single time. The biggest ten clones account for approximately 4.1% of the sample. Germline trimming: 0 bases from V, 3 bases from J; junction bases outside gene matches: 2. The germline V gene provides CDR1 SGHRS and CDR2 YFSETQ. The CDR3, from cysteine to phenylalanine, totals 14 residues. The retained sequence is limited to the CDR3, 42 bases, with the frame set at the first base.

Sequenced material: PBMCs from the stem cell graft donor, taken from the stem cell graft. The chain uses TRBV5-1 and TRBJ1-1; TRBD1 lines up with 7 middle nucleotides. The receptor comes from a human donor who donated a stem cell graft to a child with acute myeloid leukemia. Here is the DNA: TGCGCCAGCAGCTTGGCCAGGGGGGACACTGAAGCTTTCTTT. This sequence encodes CASSLARGDTEAFF.